These T cell receptor beta chains were read from a single sample in a study of T cell repertoires in cytomegalovirus infection. TCRdb reanalysed the reads using MiXCR and keeps one entry per CDR3 protein. This table holds 450,000 to 650,000 distinct CDR3 sequences, around 27% found once. Sequenced sample: PBMCs. These receptors all come from a human donor in good health (CMV status not recorded). Some clones in this sample may be carry-over from other donors' samples. Each CDR3 is given with its conserved first and last residue. D genes are given only for firm matches. Size is omitted from some rows. Given values are once, few, many or a class for expanded clones.

abundance: .; v_gene: TRBV6-4; j_gene: TRBJ2-3; d_gene: .; CDR3aa: CASSVDGGGDSDTQYF
abundance: .; v_gene: TRBV7-4; j_gene: TRBJ1-2; d_gene: .; CDR3aa: CASSPSTGQRYGYTF
abundance: many; v_gene: TRBV7-2; j_gene: TRBJ2-1; d_gene: TRBD2; CDR3aa: CAIGTSGSYNEQFF
abundance: .; v_gene: TRBV6-6; j_gene: TRBJ2-1; d_gene: TRBD2; CDR3aa: CASSPTLGLAGGPNEQFF
abundance: .; v_gene: TRBV4-3; j_gene: TRBJ2-7; d_gene: .; CDR3aa: CASSQDQVWGEHEQYF
abundance: few; v_gene: TRBV3-1; j_gene: TRBJ2-2; d_gene: TRBD2; CDR3aa: CASSQTLAGTNTGELFF
abundance: .; v_gene: TRBV19; j_gene: TRBJ2-1; d_gene: TRBD2; CDR3aa: CASSILPGGSYNEQFF
abundance: .; v_gene: TRBV5-1; j_gene: TRBJ2-5; d_gene: TRBD2; CDR3aa: CASSLASGGVKETQYF
abundance: .; v_gene: TRBV28; j_gene: TRBJ2-7; d_gene: .; CDR3aa: CASSLQGGNEQYF
abundance: .; v_gene: TRBV6-2/TRBV6-3; j_gene: TRBJ1-5; d_gene: TRBD1; CDR3aa: CASSNPGQPIRPYSNQPQHF
abundance: few; v_gene: TRBV12-3/TRBV12-4; j_gene: TRBJ1-1; d_gene: TRBD1; CDR3aa: CASRTYRGETEAFF